One sample yielded the 8 T cell receptor beta chains listed below, sequenced in a study of identical twins. TCRdb processed the 5' RACE reads anew with MiXCR; each CDR3 protein has one entry. The data hold roughly 700,000 distinct CDR3 sequences, with around 8.3% observed a single time. These data were also filed under a second study, of yellow fever vaccine responses in identical twins.

The sample comprised PBMCs. The receptors stem from a woman younger than 30 in good health.

This chain joins TRBV3-1 and TRBJ2-4; D is undetermined. V lost 4 bases, J lost 4 bases, and 8 bases lay in between. CDR1 and CDR2 from the germline V gene are LGHDT and YNNKEL (reference sequence). This CDR3 comprises 13 residues. The CDR3 sequence: CASSLTGKNIQYF. The CDR3 region has the DNA TGTGCCAGCAGCCTGACTGGAAAAAACATTCAGTACTTC.

This clonotype was counted many times. V and J are TRBV7-2 and TRBJ2-7; either TRBD1 or TRBD2 may fit D (5 bases each). This CDR3 comprises 15 residues. Germline CDR1 reads SGHTA; CDR2 reads FQGNSA. Trimming cost V 2 bases and J 6 bases, with 17 bases left between them. CDR3 protein: CASSLTWDLPFEQYF. Written as DNA, the CDR3 is TGTGCCAGCAGCTTAACCTGGGACCTGCCCTTCGAGCAGTACTTC.

In its sample, this clonotype was seen many times. This chain connects TRBV29-1 to TRBJ2-3, with 11 bases identical to TRBD2. The trim removed 6 bases at V and 5 bases at J, leaving 13 bases unmatched. CDR1 is SQVTM, CDR2 ANQGSEA, per germline. CDR3 length: 16 amino acids. CDR3 residues: CSVRRLAGTMGDTQYF. The DNA for the CDR3 is TGCAGCGTGCGAAGACTAGCGGGGACCATGGGAGATACGCAGTATTTT.

The chain recombines TRBV9 with TRBJ1-6; 9 bases match TRBD1. With V trimmed by 2 bases and J by 6 bases, 6 bases remained unmatched. Germline assignment: CDR1 SGDLS and CDR2 YYNGEE. The CDR3 loop spans 16 amino acids. The CDR3: CASSVGTGSSNSPLHF. CDR3 bases: TGTGCCAGCAGCGTCGGGACAGGGTCGAGTAATTCACCCCTCCACTTT.

The genes are TRBV20-1 and TRBJ1-4; D possibly corresponds to TRBD1 (5 bases). The CDR3 covers 14 residues. In germline, CDR1 is DFQATT, CDR2 SNEGSKA (reference sequence). V gave up 3 bases and J gave up 8 bases, with 16 bases separating them. The CDR3 coding sequence is TGCAGTGCTAGGCCCCCCGGGACCGGGGAAAAACTGTTTTTT. Amino acids: CSARPPGTGEKLFF.

There are a few counts of this clonotype. V gene TRBV2 combines with J gene TRBJ2-3; the match to TRBD2 covers 8 bases. The CDR3 is 13 residues long. V was clipped by 8 bases and J by 5 bases; unmatched bases: 6. CDR1 is SNHLY and CDR2 is FYNNEI in the germline V gene. The CDR3 protein is CASDPAGVDTQYF. CDR3 nucleotide sequence: TGTGCCAGCGATCCAGCGGGAGTAGATACGCAGTATTTT. Full variable domain (rest looked up from reference TRBV2 and TRBJ2-3): EPEVTQTPSHQVTQMGQEVILRCVPISNHLYFYWYRQILGQKVEFLVSFYNNEISEKSEIFDDQFSVERPDGSNFTLKIRSTKLEDSAMYFCASDPAGVDTQYFGPGTRLTVL.

The chain combines TRBV12-3 or TRBV12-4 with TRBJ2-1; maybe TRBD2 (6 bases). V was pared by 4 bases and J by 5 bases, with 18 bases between. The CDR3 is made up of 16 amino acids. The CDR3 DNA follows: TGTGCCAGCAGTTCCCCTTTGCGGGGACCTCACAATGAGCAGTTCTTC. The encoded protein is CASSSPLRGPHNEQFF.

In its sample, this clonotype was seen many times. The chain joins TRBV12-3 or TRBV12-4 to TRBJ2-3; 10 nucleotides align to TRBD2. Trimming at V came to 6 bases and at J to 3 bases, leaving 6 bases not matched to a gene. The CDR3 length is 15 residues. The CDR3 DNA sequence: TGTGCCAGCAGCAAGCGGGAGGGCCCGACAGATACGCAGTATTTT. Residues: CASSKREGPTDTQYF.